The sequence of this T cell receptor beta chain was determined in a study of CD8 T cells in ankylosing spondylitis. V shed 4 bases and J shed 2 bases, with 10 bases lying between them. The CDR3 is 14 residues long. Germline V gives CDR1 SGHRS, CDR2 YFSETQ. Study outcomes and limitations: Matched ankylosing spondylitis synovial fluid reportedly contained a significantly enriched population of disease-linked clones. It appeared that ankylosing spondylitis blood was characterized by a TCR beta motif of fewer than 10 highly homologous variants.

This clonotype was seen ten or more times. Its antigen is still unknown. TCRdb itself ran the 5' RACE reads through MiXCR, one entry per CDR3 protein. The sample records 500,000 to 650,000 distinct CDR3 sequences, approximately 5.3% being singletons. V usage is TRBV5-1 and J usage is TRBJ2-1, with a tentative D call TRBD2 (6 bases). The sequence derives from a male donor with ankylosing spondylitis. The sequenced sample was blood, either unsorted or a sorted T cell fraction (not recorded which). This CDR3 is CASSPGGTYNEQFF. The CDR3 DNA reads as TGCGCCAGCAGCCCTGGGGGGACCTACAATGAGCAGTTCTTC.